This T cell receptor (beta chain) derives from a study of OX40 agonist ivuxolimab in advanced cancers. Patients who had autoimmune disease history or got systemic immunosuppression were left out. Blood sampling took place at baseline, cycle 4 day 1, and cycle 7 day 1. Clones were read by immunoSEQ multiplex PCR, and TCRdb kept only the in-frame ones, dropping some. The sample has 70,000 or so clones, around 80% seen once. The germline V gene encodes CDR1 SQVTM and CDR2 ANQGSEA. The CDR3 runs 13 residues. The V and J ends lost 6 bases and 3 bases respectively, with 14 bases between them. The sample consisted of CD4+ or CD8+ T cells sorted from blood, taken in a trial of the OX40 agonist ivuxolimab. The TCR was taken from an adult with an advanced solid tumor such as melanoma, head and neck, liver or kidney cancer. The V call is TRBV29-1, the J call TRBJ1-2, with D maybe TRBD1 (6 bases). CDR3 sequence (DNA): TGCAGCGTGGACAGCTGGGTTGACTATGGCTACACCTTC. Its protein is CSVDSWVDYGYTF.